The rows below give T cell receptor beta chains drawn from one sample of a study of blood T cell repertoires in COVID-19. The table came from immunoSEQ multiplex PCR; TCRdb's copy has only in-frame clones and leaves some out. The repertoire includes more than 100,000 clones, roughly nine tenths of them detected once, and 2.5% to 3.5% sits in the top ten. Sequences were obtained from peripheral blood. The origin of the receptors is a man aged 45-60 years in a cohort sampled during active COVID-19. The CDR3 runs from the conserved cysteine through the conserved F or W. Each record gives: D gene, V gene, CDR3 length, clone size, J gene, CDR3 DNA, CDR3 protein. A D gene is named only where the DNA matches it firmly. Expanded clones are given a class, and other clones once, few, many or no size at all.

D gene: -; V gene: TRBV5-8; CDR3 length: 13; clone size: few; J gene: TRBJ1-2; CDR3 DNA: TGTGCCAGCAGCTTGGATGGTGGCTTTGGCTACACCTTC; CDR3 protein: CASSLDGGFGYTF
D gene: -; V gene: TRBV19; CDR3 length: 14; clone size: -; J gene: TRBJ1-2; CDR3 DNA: TGTGCCAGTAGTATAGTTGAAGCCAACTATGGCTACACCTTC; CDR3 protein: CASSIVEANYGYTF
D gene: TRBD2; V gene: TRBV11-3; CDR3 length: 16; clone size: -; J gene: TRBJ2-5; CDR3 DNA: TGTGCCAGCAGCACCGTAGGAGCTAGCGGTCTTGAGACCCAGTACTTC; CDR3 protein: CASSTVGASGLETQYF
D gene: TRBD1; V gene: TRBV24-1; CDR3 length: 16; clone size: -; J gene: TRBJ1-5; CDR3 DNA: TGTGCCACCAGTGATGGAAGACAGGGCGGGAATCAGCCCCAGCATTTT; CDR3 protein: CATSDGRQGGNQPQHF
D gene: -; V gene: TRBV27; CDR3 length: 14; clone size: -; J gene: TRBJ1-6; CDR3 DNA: TGTGCCAGCAGTTTGGGTCAGCGCGGTTCACCCCTCCACTTT; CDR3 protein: CASSLGQRGSPLHF
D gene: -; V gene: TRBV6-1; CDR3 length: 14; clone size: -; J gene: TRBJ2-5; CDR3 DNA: TGTGCCAGCAGTGAAATCGACCAGGCAGAGACCCAGTACTTC; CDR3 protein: CASSEIDQAETQYF
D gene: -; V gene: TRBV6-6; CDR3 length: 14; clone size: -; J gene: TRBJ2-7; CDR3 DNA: TGTGCCAGCAGTTACTCGGGGCTAAGCTACGAGCAGTACTTC; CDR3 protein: CASSYSGLSYEQYF
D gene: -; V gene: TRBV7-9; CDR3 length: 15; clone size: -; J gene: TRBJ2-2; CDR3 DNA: TGTGCCAGCAGCTTCTGGCAGGGTGACACCGGGGAGCTGTTTTTT; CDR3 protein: CASSFWQGDTGELFF
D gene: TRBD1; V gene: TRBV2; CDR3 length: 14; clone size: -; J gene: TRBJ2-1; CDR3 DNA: TGTGCCGGTTCCCGGGACAGGGGGAGCAATGAGCAGTTCTTC; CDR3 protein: CAGSRDRGSNEQFF
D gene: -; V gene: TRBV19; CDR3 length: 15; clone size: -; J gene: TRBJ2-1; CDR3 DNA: TGTGCCAGTAGTCGACGGACAGCGACAAACAATGAGCAGTTCTTC; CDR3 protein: CASSRRTATNNEQFF
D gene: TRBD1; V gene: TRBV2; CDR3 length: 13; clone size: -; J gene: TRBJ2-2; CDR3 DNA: TGTGCCAAAGGACAGGGAGGCACCGGGGAGCTGTTTTTT; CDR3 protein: CAKGQGGTGELFF
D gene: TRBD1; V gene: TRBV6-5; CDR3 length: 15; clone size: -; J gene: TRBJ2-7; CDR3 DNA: TGTGCCAGCAGTTACTCCCGGACAGGGGTTTACGAGCAGTACTTC; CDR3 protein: CASSYSRTGVYEQYF
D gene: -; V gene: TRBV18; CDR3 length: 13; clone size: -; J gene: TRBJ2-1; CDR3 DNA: TGTGCCAGCTCACCGGGGGGGCCACGGGAGCAGTTCTTC; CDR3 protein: CASSPGGPREQFF
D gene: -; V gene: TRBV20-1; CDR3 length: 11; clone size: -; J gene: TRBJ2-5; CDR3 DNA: TGCAGTGCCCCTAAAGTCGAGACCCAGTACTTC; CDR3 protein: CSAPKVETQYF
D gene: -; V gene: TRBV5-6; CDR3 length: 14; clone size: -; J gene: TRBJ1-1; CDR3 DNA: TGTGCCAGCAGCTTGGGAAGGGGAGGGACTGAAGCTTTCTTT; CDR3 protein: CASSLGRGGTEAFF
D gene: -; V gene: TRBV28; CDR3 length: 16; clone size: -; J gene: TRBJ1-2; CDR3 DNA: TGTGCCAGCACCATTCCCCCTAGCGGTGGAGACTATGGCTACACCTTC; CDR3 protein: CASTIPPSGGDYGYTF
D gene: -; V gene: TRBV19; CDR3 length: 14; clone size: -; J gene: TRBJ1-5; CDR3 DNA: TGTGTCAGTAGTACTACAGGGCCTAATCAGCCCCAGCATTTT; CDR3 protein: CVSSTTGPNQPQHF
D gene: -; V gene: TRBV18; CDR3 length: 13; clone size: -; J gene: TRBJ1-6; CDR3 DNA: TGTGCCAGCTCACAGGACAGCAATTCACCCCTCCACTTT; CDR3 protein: CASSQDSNSPLHF
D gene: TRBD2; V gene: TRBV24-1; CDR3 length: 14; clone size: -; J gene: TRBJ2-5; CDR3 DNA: TGTGCCACCAGTGATCCTTCGGGGGGGGCGACCCAGTACTTC; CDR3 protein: CATSDPSGGATQYF
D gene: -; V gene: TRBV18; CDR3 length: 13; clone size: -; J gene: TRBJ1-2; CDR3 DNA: TGTGCCAGCTCACCGGGGAGTCGACGGGGCTACACCTTC; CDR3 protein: CASSPGSRRGYTF
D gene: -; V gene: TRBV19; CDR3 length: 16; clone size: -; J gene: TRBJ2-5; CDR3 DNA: TGTGCCAGTAGTATAACTACCGGAAGACGGGGGGAGACCCAGTACTTC; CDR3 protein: CASSITTGRRGETQYF
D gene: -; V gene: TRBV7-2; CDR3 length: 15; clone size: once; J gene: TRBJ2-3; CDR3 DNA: TGTGCCAGCAGCCAAGACGGGGGACGCACAGATACGCAGTATTTT; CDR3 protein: CASSQDGGRTDTQYF
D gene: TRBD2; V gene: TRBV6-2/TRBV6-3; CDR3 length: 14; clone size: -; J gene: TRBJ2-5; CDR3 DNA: TGTGCCAGCAGTATACTAGCGGACGGGGAGACCCAGTACTTC; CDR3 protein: CASSILADGETQYF
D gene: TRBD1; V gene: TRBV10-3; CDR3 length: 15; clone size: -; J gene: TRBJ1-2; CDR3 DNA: TGTGCCATCAGTGGGACCGGGACAGACTCTTATGGCTACACCTTC; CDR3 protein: CAISGTGTDSYGYTF
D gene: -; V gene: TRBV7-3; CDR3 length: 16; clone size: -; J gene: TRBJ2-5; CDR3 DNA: TGTGCCAGCAGCCAGGGGGGACTAGGGCGAGGGGAGACCCAGTACTTC; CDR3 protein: CASSQGGLGRGETQYF
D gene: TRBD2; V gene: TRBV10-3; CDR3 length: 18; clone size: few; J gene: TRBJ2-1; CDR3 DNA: TGTGCCATCAAGGGAGGGCTAGCGGGGGGGAAACCCCACAATGAGCAGTTCTTC; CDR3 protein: CAIKGGLAGGKPHNEQFF
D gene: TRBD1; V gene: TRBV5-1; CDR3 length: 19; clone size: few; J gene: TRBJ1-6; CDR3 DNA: TGCGCCAGCAGCTTGGGAGACAGGGGTATAAGCTCCTATAATTCACCCCTCCACTTT; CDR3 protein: CASSLGDRGISSYNSPLHF
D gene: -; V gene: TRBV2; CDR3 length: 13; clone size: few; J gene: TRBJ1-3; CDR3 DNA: TGTGCCAGCAGGACATTCGCTGGAAACACCATATATTTT; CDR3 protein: CASRTFAGNTIYF
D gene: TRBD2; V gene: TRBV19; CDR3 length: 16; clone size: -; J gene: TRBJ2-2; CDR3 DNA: TGTGCCAGTAGTCCCCGACTAGCGGGGATCGCCGGGGAGCTGTTTTTT; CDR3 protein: CASSPRLAGIAGELFF
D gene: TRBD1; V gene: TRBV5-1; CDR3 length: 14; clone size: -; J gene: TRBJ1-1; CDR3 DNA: TGCGCCAGCAGCCCGGGACAGGGAATGGTAGGAGCTTTCTTT; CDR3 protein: CASSPGQGMVGAFF
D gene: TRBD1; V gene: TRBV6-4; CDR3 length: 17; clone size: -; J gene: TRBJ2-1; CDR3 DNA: TGTGCCAGCAGTGAAGGGGGCGTCAGGCGGTCCTACAATGAGCAGTTCTTC; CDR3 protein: CASSEGGVRRSYNEQFF
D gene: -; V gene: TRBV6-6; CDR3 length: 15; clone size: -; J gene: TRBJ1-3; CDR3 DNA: TGTGCCAGCAGCCATCCGGGAGGAAGAGGAAACACCATATATTTT; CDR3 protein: CASSHPGGRGNTIYF
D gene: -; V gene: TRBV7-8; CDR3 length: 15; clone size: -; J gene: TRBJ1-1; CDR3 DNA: TGTGCCAGCAGCTCACAGCCAGGGTGGAACACTGAAGCTTTCTTT; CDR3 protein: CASSSQPGWNTEAFF
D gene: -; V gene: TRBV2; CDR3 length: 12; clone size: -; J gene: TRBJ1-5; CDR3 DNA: TGTGCCAGCCAGGGAAGCAATCAGCCCCAGCATTTT; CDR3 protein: CASQGSNQPQHF
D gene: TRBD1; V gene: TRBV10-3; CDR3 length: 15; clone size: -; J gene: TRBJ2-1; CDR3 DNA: TGTGCCATCAGCCCCAACGACAGGGGGAGAGGTGAGCAGTTCTTC; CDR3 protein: CAISPNDRGRGEQFF
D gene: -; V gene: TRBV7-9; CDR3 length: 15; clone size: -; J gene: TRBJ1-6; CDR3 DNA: TGTGCCAGCAGCCCCCGTGGAGGGGCTTATTCACCCCTCCACTTT; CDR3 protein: CASSPRGGAYSPLHF
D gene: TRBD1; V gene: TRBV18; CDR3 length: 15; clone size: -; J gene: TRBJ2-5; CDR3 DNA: TGTGCCAGCTCACCAGGGACAGGCTCGCAAGAGACCCAGTACTTC; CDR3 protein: CASSPGTGSQETQYF
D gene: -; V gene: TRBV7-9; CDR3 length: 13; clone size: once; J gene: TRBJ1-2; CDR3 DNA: TGTGCCAGCAGCTTTAGGGGATACGATGGCTACACCTTC; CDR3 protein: CASSFRGYDGYTF
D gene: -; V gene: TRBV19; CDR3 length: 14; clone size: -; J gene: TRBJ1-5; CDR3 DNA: TGTGCCAGTAGTTTCGGACACCCAAATCAGCCCCAGCATTTT; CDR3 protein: CASSFGHPNQPQHF
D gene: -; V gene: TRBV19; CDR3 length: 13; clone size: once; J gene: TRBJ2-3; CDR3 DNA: TGTGCCAGTAGTATACCTCCCACAGATACGCAGTATTTT; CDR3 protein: CASSIPPTDTQYF
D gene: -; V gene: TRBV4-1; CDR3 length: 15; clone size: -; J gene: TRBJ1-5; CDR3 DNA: TGCGCCAGCAGCCAAGATCCGGGTTCCGATCAGCCCCAGCATTTT; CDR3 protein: CASSQDPGSDQPQHF
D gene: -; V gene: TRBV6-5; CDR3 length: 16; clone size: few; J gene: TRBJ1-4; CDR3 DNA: TGTGCCAGCAGTTACGAATCGGGAGCAACTAATGAAAAACTGTTTTTT; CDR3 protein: CASSYESGATNEKLFF
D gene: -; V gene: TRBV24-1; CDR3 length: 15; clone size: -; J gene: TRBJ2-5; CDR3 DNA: TGTGCCACCAGTGACCCCGACAGGTTTGGGGAGACCCAGTACTTC; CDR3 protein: CATSDPDRFGETQYF
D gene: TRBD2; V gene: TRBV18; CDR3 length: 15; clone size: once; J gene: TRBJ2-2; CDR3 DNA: TGTGCCAGCGGCGAACTAGCGTCGAACACCGGGGAGCTGTTTTTT; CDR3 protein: CASGELASNTGELFF
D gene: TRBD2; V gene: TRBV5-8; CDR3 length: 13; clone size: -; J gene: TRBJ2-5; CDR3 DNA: TGTGCCAGCAGCTGGCGGGGGCAAGAGACCCAGTACTTC; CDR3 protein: CASSWRGQETQYF
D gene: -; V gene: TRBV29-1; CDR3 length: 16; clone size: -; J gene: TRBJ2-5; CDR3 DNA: TGCAGCGTTGAAGATCCCTTCAGACGGGTCCAAGAGACCCAGTACTTC; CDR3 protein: CSVEDPFRRVQETQYF
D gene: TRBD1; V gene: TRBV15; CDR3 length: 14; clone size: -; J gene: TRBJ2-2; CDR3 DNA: TGTGCCACGAGGAGACAGGGCGGCACCGGGGAGCTGTTTTTT; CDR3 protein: CATRRQGGTGELFF
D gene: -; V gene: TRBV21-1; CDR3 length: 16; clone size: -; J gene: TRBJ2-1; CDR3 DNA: TGTGCCAGCAGCAGCCTCAGGGTTCCCCATGACAATGAGCAGTTCTTC; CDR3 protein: CASSSLRVPHDNEQFF
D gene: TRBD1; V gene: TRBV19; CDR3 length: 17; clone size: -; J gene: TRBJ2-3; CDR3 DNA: TGTGCCAGTAGTTCTCCCCGGACAGGGTCGAGCACAGATACGCAGTATTTT; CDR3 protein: CASSSPRTGSSTDTQYF
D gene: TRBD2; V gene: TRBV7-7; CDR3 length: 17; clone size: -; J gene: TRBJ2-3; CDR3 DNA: TGTGCCAGCAGTTTGGGGAGGGTAGCGGGTGGCACAGATACGCAGTATTTT; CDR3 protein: CASSLGRVAGGTDTQYF
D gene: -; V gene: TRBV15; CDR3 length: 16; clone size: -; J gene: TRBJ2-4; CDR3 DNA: TGTGCCACCAGCAGAGACCCTGTCGGGGAGAGAAACATTCAGTACTTC; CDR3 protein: CATSRDPVGERNIQYF
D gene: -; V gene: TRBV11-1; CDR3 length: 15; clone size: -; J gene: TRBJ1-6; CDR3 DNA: TGTGCCAGCAGCACCGGACTGTTAGACAATTCACCCCTCCACTTT; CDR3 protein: CASSTGLLDNSPLHF
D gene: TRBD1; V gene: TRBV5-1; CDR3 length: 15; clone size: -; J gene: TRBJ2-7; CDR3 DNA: TGCGCCAGCAGCTTGGGCGGGACAGGCCCCTACGAGCAGTACTTC; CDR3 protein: CASSLGGTGPYEQYF
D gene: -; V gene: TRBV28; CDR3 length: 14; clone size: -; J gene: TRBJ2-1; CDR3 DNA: TGTGCCAGCAGTTTATCCCTCCCCCCTAATGAGCAGTTCTTC; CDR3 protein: CASSLSLPPNEQFF
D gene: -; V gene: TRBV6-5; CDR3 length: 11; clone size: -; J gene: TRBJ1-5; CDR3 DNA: TGTGCCAGTAGAGTAGATCAGCCCCAGCATTTT; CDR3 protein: CASRVDQPQHF